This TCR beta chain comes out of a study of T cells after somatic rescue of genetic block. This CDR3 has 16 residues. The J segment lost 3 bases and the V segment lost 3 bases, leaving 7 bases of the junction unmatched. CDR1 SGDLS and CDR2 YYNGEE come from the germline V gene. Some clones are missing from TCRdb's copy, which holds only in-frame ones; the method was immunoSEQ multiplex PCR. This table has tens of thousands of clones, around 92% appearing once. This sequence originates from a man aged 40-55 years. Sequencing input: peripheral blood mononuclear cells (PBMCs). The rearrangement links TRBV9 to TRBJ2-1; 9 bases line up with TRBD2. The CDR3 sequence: CASSGTSVVGYNEQFF. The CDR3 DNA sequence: TGTGCCAGCAGCGGGACTAGCGTGGTTGGCTACAATGAGCAGTTCTTC. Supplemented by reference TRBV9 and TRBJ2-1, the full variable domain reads DSGVTQTPKHLITATGQRVTLRCSPRSGDLSVYWYQQSLDQGLQFLIQYYNGEERAKGNILERFSAQQFPDLHSELNLSSLELGDSALYFCASSGTSVVGYNEQFFGPGTRLTVL.